This TCR beta chain was obtained from a study of T cell responses to AZD1222 COVID-19 vaccine. CDR3 length equals 15 residues. Germline CDR1 is SGHNT and CDR2 is YENEEA. With V trimmed by 3 bases and J by 4 bases, 8 bases remained unmatched. Here immunoSEQ multiplex PCR was the method, and the copy in TCRdb shows in-frame clones only, minus some. The data show some 130,000 clones, roughly 91% seen once. General study results and limits: Spike regions recognized by vaccine-associated CD4 TCRs spanned the protein, led by 160-218 and 743-854. Of spike-specific TCRs, nearly half reportedly target regions left unmutated in variants.

Comments on this clone: Its target is not known.

This material consisted of peripheral blood, taken 28 days after the second AZD1222 dose. This clonotype originated in an adult who received the AZD1222 COVID-19 vaccine. The chain has TRBV11-3 and TRBJ1-2; 7 nucleotides agree with TRBD1. CDR3 coding DNA: TGTGCCAGCAGCTTCCGGGACAGCCAATCCTATGGCTACACCTTC. Protein sequence: CASSFRDSQSYGYTF.